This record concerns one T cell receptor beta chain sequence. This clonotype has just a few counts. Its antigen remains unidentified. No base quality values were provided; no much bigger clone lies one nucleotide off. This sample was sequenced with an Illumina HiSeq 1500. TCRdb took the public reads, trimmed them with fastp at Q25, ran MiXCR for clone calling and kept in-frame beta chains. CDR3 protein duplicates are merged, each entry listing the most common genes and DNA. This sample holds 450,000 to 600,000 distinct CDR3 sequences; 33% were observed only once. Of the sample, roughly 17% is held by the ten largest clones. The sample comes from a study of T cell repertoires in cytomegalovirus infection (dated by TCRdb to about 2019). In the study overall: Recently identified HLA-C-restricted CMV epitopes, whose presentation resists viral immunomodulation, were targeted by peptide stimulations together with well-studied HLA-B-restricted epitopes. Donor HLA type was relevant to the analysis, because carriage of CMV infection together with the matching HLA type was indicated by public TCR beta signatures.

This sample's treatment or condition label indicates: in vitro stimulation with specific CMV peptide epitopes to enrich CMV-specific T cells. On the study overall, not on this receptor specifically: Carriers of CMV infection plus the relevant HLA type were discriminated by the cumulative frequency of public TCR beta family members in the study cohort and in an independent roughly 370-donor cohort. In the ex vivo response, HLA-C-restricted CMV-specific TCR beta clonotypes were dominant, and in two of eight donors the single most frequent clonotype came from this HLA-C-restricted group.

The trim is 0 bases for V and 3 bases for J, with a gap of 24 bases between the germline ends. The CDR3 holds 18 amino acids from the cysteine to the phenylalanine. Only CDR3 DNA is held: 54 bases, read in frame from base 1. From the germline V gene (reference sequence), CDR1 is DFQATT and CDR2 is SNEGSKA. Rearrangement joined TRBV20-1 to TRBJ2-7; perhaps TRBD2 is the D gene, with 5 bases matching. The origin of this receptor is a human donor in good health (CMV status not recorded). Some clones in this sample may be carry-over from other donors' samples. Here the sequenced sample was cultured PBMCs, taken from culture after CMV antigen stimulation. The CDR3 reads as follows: CSARDHLLDSLLDYEQYF. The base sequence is TGCAGTGCTAGAGATCATTTACTGGACTCCCTCCTCGACTACGAGCAGTACTTC.